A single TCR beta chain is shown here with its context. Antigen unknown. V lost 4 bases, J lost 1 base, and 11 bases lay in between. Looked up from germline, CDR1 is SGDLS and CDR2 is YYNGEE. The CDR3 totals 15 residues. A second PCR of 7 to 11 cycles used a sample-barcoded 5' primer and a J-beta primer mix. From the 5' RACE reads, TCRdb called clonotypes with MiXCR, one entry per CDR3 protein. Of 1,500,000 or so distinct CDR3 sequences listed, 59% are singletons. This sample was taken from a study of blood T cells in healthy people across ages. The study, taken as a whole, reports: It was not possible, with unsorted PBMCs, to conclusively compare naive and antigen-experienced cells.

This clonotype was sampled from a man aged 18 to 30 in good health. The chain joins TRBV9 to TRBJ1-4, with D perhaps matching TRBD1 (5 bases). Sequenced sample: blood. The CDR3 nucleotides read TGTGCCAGCAGCCCCCAGGGTGGAACTAATGAAAAACTGTTTTTT. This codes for CASSPQGGTNEKLFF.